This is a list of T cell receptor beta chains from one sample in a study of response to subunit inactivated influenza vaccine. TCRdb processed the RT-PCR reads anew with MiXCR; each CDR3 protein has one entry. The repertoire holds 150,000 to 200,000 distinct CDR3 sequences, with around 9.9% as singletons. The source was non-naive T cells sorted from PBMCs, collected 40 to 50 days after vaccination. The receptors originated from a man between 45 and 60 years old who received an inactivated influenza vaccine. CDR3s include the opening cysteine and the closing phenylalanine or tryptophan. Each record gives: D gene, V gene, J gene, clone size, CDR3 protein, CDR3 DNA. D genes are given only for firm matches. Clone size, where shown, is once, few, many, or a class for clones that have expanded.

>TRBD2|TRBV7-2|TRBJ2-1|few
CASSLAGGNSNEQFF
TGTGCCAGCAGCTTAGCGGGGGGGAACTCCAATGAGCAGTTCTTC
>-|TRBV20-1|TRBJ2-2|-
CSASRFLSPTEELFF
TGCAGTGCTAGCCGTTTTCTTAGTCCCACCGAGGAGCTGTTTTTT
>TRBD2|TRBV20-1|TRBJ2-7|few
CSARGASGKYEQYF
TGCAGTGCTAGAGGGGCTAGCGGAAAATACGAGCAGTACTTC
>-|TRBV2|TRBJ1-6|-
CASSEVAVYNSPLHF
TGTGCCAGCAGTGAAGTGGCAGTCTATAATTCACCCCTCCACTTT
>TRBD1|TRBV11-2|TRBJ1-2|-
CASSTGTALYGYTF
TGTGCCAGCAGCACTGGGACAGCTCTCTATGGCTACACCTTC
>-|TRBV9|TRBJ2-5|-
CASSVEGQSGETQYF
TGTGCCAGCAGCGTAGAGGGGCAGTCCGGAGAGACCCAGTACTTC
>TRBD2|TRBV9|TRBJ2-3|many
CASSVSGFTDTQYF
TGTGCCAGCAGCGTTAGCGGGTTCACAGATACGCAGTATTTT
>TRBD2|TRBV7-9|TRBJ2-4|-
CASSLGGGIPTPYF
TGTGCCAGCAGCTTAGGGGGGGGAATCCCAACGCCGTACTTC
>TRBD1|TRBV6-1|TRBJ2-1|few
CASSPRQGRNEQFF
TGTGCCAGCAGCCCCCGACAGGGACGGAATGAGCAGTTCTTC
>-|TRBV5-6|TRBJ2-5|many
CASETNNEETQYF
TGTGCCAGCGAGACGAATAACGAAGAGACCCAGTACTTC
>-|TRBV7-6|TRBJ2-1|few
CASSLYKDSYNEQFF
TGTGCCAGCAGCTTATATAAGGACTCCTACAATGAGCAGTTCTTC
>-|TRBV5-1|TRBJ2-7|-
CASSLAGEIYYEQYF
TGCGCCAGCAGCTTGGCGGGCGAAATATACTACGAGCAGTACTTC
>-|TRBV5-1|TRBJ2-3|many
CASSPAVNPTDTQYF
TGCGCCAGCAGCCCTGCCGTCAATCCCACAGATACGCAGTATTTT
>-|TRBV4-1|TRBJ1-1|few
CASSQVPRRRLNTEAFF
TGCGCCAGCAGCCAAGTTCCGCGACGGCGGTTGAACACTGAAGCTTTCTTT
>TRBD2|TRBV7-2|TRBJ2-1|many
CASSLDGRNEQFF
TGTGCCAGCAGCTTAGACGGGAGGAATGAGCAGTTCTTC
>TRBD1|TRBV13|TRBJ2-5|-
CASSLEGQRETQYF
TGTGCCAGCAGCTTAGAGGGACAGAGAGAGACCCAGTACTTC
>-|TRBV7-2|TRBJ1-2|many
CASSPQGFYGYTF
TGTGCCAGCAGCCCGCAGGGGTTCTATGGCTACACCTTC
>-|TRBV28|TRBJ1-5|-
CASSFEGYNQPQHF
TGTGCCAGCAGTTTCGAAGGGTACAATCAGCCCCAGCATTTT